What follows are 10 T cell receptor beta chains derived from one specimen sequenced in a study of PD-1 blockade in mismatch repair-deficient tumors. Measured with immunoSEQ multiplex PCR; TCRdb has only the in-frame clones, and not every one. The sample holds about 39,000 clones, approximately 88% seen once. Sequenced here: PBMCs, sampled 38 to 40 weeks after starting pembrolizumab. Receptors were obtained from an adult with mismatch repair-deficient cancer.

Here the CDR3 reads CASSPRSGLGADTQYF. CDR3 nucleotide sequence: TGTGCCAGCAGCCCGCGGTCCGGCCTCGGGGCAGATACGCAGTATTTT. This chain uses TRBV7-3 with TRBJ2-3; maybe TRBD2 (5 bases). The CDR3 consists of 16 residues. Trimming took off 5 bases at V and 4 bases at J, with 19 bases between the two ends. Germline lookup yields CDR1 SGHTA and CDR2 FQGTGA.

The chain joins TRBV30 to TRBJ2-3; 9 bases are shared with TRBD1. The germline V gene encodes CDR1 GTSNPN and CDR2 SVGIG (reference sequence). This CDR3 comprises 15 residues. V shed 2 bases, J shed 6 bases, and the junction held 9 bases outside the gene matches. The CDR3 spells CAWSLGQGTSDTQYF. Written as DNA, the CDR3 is TGTGCCTGGAGTCTGGGACAGGGTACATCCGATACGCAGTATTTT.

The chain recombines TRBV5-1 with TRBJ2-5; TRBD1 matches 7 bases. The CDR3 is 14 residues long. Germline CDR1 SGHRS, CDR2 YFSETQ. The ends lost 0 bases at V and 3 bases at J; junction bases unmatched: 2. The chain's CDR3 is CASSLGTGEETQYF. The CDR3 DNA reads TGCGCCAGCAGCTTGGGTACAGGGGAAGAGACCCAGTACTTC.

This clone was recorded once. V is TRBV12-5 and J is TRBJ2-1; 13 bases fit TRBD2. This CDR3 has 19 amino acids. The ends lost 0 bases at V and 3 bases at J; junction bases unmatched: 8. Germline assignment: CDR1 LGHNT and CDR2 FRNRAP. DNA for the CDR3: TGTGCTAGTGGTTTGGTACGAACTAGCGGGAGGGCCGTCTACAATGAGCAGTTCTTC. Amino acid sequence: CASGLVRTSGRAVYNEQFF.

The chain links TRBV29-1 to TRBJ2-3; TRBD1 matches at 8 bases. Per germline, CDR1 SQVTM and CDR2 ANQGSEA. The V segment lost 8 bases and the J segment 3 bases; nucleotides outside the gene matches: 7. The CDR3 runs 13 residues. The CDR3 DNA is TGCAGCACCAAACAGGGGGGAACAGATACGCAGTATTTT. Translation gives CSTKQGGTDTQYF.

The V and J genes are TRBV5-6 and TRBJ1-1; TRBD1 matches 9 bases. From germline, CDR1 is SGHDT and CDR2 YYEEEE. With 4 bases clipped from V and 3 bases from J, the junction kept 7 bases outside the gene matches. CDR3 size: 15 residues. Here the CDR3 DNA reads TGTGCCAGCAGCCGTCCCGGGACAGGGTACACTGAAGCTTTCTTT. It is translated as CASSRPGTGYTEAFF.

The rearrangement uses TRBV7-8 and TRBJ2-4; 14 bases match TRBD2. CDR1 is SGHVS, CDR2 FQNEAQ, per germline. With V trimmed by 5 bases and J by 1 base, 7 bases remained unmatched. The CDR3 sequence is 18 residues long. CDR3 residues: CASSPGLAGVGAKNIQYF. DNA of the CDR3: TGTGCCAGCAGCCCGGGACTAGCGGGAGTTGGGGCCAAAAACATTCAGTACTTC.

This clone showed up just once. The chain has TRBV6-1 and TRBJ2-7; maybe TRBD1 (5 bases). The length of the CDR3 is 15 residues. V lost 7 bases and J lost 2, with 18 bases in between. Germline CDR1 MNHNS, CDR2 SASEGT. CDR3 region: CASTPGRTTTYEQYF. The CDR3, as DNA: TGTGCCAGCACCCCAGGTCGGACAACCACCTACGAGCAGTACTTC.

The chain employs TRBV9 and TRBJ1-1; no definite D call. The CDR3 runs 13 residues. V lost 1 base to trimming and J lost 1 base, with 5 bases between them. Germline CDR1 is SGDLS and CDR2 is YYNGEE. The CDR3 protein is CASSVFRNTEAFF. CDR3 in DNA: TGTGCCAGCAGCGTATTCAGGAACACTGAAGCTTTCTTT.

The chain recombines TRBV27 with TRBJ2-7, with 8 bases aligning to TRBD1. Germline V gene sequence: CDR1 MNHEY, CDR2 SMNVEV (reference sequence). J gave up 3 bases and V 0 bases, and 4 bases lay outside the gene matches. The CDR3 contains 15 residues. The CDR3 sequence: CASSLSVTGDYEQYF. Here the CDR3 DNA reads TGTGCCAGCAGTTTATCGGTGACAGGGGACTACGAGCAGTACTTC.